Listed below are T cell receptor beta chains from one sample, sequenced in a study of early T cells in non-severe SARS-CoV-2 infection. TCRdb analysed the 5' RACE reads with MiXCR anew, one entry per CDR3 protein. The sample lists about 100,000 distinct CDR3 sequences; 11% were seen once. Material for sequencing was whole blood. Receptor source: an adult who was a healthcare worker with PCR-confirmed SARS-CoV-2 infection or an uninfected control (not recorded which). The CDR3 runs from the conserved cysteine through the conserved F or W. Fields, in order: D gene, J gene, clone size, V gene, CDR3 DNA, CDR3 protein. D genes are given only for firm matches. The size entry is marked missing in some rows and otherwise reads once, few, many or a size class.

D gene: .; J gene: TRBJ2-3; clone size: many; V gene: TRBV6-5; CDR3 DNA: TGTGCCAGCAGTTACTTCAGAAAGCCGGATACGCAGTATTTT; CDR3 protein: CASSYFRKPDTQYF
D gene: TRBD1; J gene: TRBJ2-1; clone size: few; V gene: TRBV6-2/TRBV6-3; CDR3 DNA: TGTGCCAGCAGTTACCCCCGGGACAGGGGCGCAAATGAGCAGTTCTTC; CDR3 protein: CASSYPRDRGANEQFF
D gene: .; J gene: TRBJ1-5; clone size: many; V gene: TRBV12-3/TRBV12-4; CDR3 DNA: TGTGCCAGCAGTCCTACCCTCGTGGGTAATCAGCCCCAGCATTTT; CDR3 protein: CASSPTLVGNQPQHF
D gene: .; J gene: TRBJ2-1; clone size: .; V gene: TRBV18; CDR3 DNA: TGTGCCAGCTCACCGGTGGGGGGAAGGAATGAGCAGTTCTTC; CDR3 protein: CASSPVGGRNEQFF
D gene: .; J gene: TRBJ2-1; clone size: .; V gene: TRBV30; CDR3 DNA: TGTGCCTGGAGTGTCGCGTGGGTTAGCCACTCCTACAATGAGCAGTTCTTC; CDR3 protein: CAWSVAWVSHSYNEQFF
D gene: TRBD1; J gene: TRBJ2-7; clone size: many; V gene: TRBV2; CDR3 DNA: TGTGCCGCAGGGACAGGTTCCTACGAGCAGTACTTC; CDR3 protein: CAAGTGSYEQYF
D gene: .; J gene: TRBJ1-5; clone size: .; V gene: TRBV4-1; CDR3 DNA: TGCGCCAGCAGCGAGGACAGTGATCAGCCCCAGCATTTT; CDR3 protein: CASSEDSDQPQHF
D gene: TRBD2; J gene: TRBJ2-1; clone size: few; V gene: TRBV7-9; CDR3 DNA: TGTGCCAGCAGCGTTGCGGGAGGTAGTGATGAGCAGTTCTTC; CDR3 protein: CASSVAGGSDEQFF
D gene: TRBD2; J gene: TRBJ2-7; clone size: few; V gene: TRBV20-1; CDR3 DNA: TGCAGTGCTAGATGGGGGGGCGAGCAGTACTTC; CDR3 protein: CSARWGGEQYF
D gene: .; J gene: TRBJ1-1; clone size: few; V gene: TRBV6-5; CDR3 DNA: TGTGCCAGCAGTTACGGGACCAGAGGGCGAGACACTGAAGCTTTCTTT; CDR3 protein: CASSYGTRGRDTEAFF
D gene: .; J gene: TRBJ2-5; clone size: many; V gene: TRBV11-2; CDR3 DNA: TGTGCCAGCAGCCAGATCAAAACAGAGGATCAAGAGACCCAGTACTTC; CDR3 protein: CASSQIKTEDQETQYF
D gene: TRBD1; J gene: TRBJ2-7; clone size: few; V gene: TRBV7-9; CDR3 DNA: TGTGCCAGCAGCCCCGGGACAGGGGGCCGCGAGCAGTACTTC; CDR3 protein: CASSPGTGGREQYF
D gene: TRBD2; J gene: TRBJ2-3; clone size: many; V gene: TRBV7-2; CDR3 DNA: TGTGCCAGCAGCTCCGGACTAGGAAACACAGATACGCAGTATTTT; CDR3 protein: CASSSGLGNTDTQYF
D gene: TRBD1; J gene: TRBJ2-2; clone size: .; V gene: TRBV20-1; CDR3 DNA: TGCAGTGCGGGGGACAGGGTGGCCGGGGAGCTGTTTTTT; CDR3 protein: CSAGDRVAGELFF
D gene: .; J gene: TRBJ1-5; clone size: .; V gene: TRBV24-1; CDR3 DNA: TGTGCCACCAGTTCAGGGTCCGGGAGCAATCAGCCCCAGCATTTT; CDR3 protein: CATSSGSGSNQPQHF
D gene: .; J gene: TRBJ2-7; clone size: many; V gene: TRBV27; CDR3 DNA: TGTGCCAGCAGTTCTCACGTGAACCCTTACGAGCAGTACTTC; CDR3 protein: CASSSHVNPYEQYF
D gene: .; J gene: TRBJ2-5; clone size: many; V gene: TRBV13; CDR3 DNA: TGTGCCAGCAGTATGGGAAGCCAAGAGACCCAGTACTTC; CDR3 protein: CASSMGSQETQYF
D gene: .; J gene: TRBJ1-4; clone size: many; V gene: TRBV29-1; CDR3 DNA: TGCAGCGCCCCCACCGCCCGCCAGCGCAATGAAAAACTGTTTTTT; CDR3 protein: CSAPTARQRNEKLFF
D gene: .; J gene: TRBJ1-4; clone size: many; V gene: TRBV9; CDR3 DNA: TGTGCCAGCAGCGTAGCTTTCACAGGAGGGAAACTGTTTTTT; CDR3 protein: CASSVAFTGGKLFF
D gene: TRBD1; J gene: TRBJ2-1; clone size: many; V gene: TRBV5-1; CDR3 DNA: TGTGCCAGCAGTTTACAGGGGAATGAGCAGTTCTTC; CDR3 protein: CASSLQGNEQFF
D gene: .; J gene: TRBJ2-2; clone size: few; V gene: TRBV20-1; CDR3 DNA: TGCAGTGCTAGATGGAACACCGGGGAGCTGTTTTTT; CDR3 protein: CSARWNTGELFF
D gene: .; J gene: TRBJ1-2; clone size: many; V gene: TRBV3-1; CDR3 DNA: TGTGCCAGCAGCCAGGGGGCTAATGAAGGCTACACCTTC; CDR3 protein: CASSQGANEGYTF
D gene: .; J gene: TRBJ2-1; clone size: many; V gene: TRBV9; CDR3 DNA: TGTGCCAGCAGCGTGAGACAGTCCGGGAATGAGCAGTTCTTC; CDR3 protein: CASSVRQSGNEQFF
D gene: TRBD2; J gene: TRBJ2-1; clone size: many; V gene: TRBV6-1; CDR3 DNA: TGTGCCAGCAGCTTACTAGCGGGAGAATACAATGAGCAGTTCTTC; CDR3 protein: CASSLLAGEYNEQFF
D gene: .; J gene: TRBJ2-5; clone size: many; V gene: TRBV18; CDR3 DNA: TGTGCCAGCTCACCACGAAGTAAATTGGGATTGTACCAAGAGACCCAGTACTTC; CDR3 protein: CASSPRSKLGLYQETQYF
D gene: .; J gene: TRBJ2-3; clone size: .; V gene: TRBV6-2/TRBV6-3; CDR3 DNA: TGTGCCAGCAGTTACGACAGTCGCATAGATACGCAGTATTTT; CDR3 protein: CASSYDSRIDTQYF
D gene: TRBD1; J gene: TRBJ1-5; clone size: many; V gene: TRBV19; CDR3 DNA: TGTGCCACCGCCCGACAGGGAGGAGGCAATCAGCCCCAGCATTTT; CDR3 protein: CATARQGGGNQPQHF
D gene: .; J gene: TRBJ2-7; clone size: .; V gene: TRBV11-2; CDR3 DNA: TGTGCCAGCAGCCCCCCGGACAGTTCCTACGAGCAGTACTTC; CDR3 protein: CASSPPDSSYEQYF
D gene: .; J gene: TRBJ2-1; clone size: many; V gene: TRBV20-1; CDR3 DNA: TGCAGTGCCCCCCTTACCCCCCCGAGCTCCTACAATGAGCAGTTCTTC; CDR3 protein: CSAPLTPPSSYNEQFF
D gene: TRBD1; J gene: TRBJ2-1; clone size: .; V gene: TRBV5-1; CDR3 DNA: TGCGCCAGCAGCTTGACAGGGGAAAATTACAATGAGCAGTTCTTC; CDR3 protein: CASSLTGENYNEQFF
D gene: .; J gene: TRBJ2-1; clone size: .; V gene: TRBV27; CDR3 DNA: TGTGCCAGCAGTTTATCAAGGGGTAATGAGCAGTTCTTC; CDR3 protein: CASSLSRGNEQFF
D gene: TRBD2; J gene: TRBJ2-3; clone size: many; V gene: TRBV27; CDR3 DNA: TGTGCCAGCAGTTTAGCCGGCGGGAGTAGCACAGATACGCAGTATTTT; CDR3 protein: CASSLAGGSSTDTQYF
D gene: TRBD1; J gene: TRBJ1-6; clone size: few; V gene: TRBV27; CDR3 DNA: TGTGCCAGCAGTTCCCCCCGGGACAGCCAGAAGGCCCTCCACTTT; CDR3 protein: CASSSPRDSQKALHF
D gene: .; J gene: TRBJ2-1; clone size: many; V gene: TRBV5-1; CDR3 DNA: TGCGCCAGCAGCTTGTTACCGGACCAGAGCTCCTACAATGAGCAGTTCTTC; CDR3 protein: CASSLLPDQSSYNEQFF
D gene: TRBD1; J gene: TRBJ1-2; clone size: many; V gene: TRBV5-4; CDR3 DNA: TGTGCCAGCAGCCCCTGGACAGGGGGCTACACCTTC; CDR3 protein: CASSPWTGGYTF
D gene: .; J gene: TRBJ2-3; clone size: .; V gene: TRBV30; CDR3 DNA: TGTGCCTGGAGTGTATTTGGTCGGGGTCAGTATTTT; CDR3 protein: CAWSVFGRGQYF
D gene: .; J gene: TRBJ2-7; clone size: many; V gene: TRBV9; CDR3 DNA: TGTGCCAGCAGCCCTCAGGGACGGGTGAGCTCCTACGAGCAGTACTTC; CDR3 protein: CASSPQGRVSSYEQYF
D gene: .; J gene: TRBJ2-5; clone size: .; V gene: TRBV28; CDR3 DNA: TGTGCCAGCAGTTTATCGCAGCACCAAGAGACCCAGTACTTC; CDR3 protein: CASSLSQHQETQYF
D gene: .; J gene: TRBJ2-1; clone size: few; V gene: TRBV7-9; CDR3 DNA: TGTGCCAGCAGCTTAAGCGGACCTCAGCAGTTCTTC; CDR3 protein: CASSLSGPQQFF
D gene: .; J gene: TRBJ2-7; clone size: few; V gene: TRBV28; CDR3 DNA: TGTGCCAGCGGGGGGCAGCGCGAGCAGTACTTC; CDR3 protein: CASGGQREQYF